Below are 28 T cell receptor beta chains sequenced from a single sample in a study of cytomegalovirus exposure and HLA in healthy donors. With 60 Vbeta and 13 Jbeta primers, the PCR was carried out. Only in-frame clones appear in the TCRdb table, and some are missing; sequencing was by immunoSEQ multiplex PCR. The sample contains about 200,000 clones, 79% of which appear only once. Sequencing was performed on PBMCs. The receptors stem from a girl between 10 and 17 years old in good health and CMV-seropositive.

The chain carries TRBV7-2 and TRBJ1-2; 7 nucleotides agree with TRBD1. Germline V gene sequence: CDR1 SGHTA, CDR2 FQGNSA. J was trimmed by 2 bases and V by 5 bases; bases with no gene match: 8. This CDR3 spans 15 amino acids. The CDR3 nucleotides read TGTGCCAGCAGCCCTAGGACAGGTTTGAACTATGGCTACACCTTC. Its translation is CASSPRTGLNYGYTF.

The chain carries TRBV4-1 and TRBJ2-5; perhaps TRBD1 as D (6 bases). The length of the CDR3 is 14 residues. The V end was cut by 4 bases, the J end by 2 bases, with 11 bases between. In germline, CDR1 is MGHRA, CDR2 YSYEKL. CDR3 sequence reads: CASSLGQLQETQYF. The CDR3 DNA is TGCGCCAGCAGCCTCGGACAGCTTCAAGAGACCCAGTACTTC.

V and J are TRBV7-9 and TRBJ2-1; possible D gene TRBD2, 6 bases. The CDR3 totals 17 residues. Trimming stripped 5 bases from V and 3 bases from J, with 20 bases between. In germline, CDR1 is SEHNR, CDR2 FQNEAQ (reference sequence). This CDR3 is CASSPRVGDSYYNEQFF. CDR3 coding DNA: TGTGCCAGCAGCCCCAGGGTGGGGGACTCCTACTACAATGAGCAGTTCTTC.

DNA for the CDR3: TGCGCCAGCAGCCAAGAAACGGTATTCTCCTACGAGCAGTACTTC. Amino acids: CASSQETVFSYEQYF. The chain has TRBV4-1 and TRBJ2-7; D not resolved. CDR3 length: 15 amino acids. Germline V gene sequence: CDR1 MGHRA, CDR2 YSYEKL. The V end lost 0 bases, the J end lost 0 bases, and 9 bases lay between the germline ends.

The chain recombines TRBV7-8 with TRBJ2-3; 11 positions match TRBD2. From germline, CDR1 is SGHVS and CDR2 FQNEAQ. The trim removed 5 bases at V and 2 bases at J, leaving 6 bases unmatched. This CDR3 region has 16 residues. The CDR3 nucleotides read TGTGCCAGCAGCCCTCGACTAGCGGGGAACACAGATACGCAGTATTTT. This encodes CASSPRLAGNTDTQYF.

The V and J genes are TRBV30 and TRBJ2-2; 9 nucleotides match TRBD1. Germline values: CDR1 GTSNPN, CDR2 SVGIG (reference sequence). The V gene end was trimmed by 4 bases and the J gene end by 2 bases; junction bases not matched to a gene: 2. The CDR3 loop spans 14 amino acids. Here the CDR3 reads CAWKGQGNTGELFF. The DNA of the CDR3 is TGTGCCTGGAAGGGACAGGGCAACACCGGGGAGCTGTTTTTT.

The chain employs TRBV4-1 and TRBJ2-7; no firm D call. Germline V gives CDR1 MGHRA, CDR2 YSYEKL. Trimming removed 1 base from V and 0 bases from J, with 13 bases in between. The CDR3 has 16 amino acids. CDR3: CASSQGPTESSYEQYF. The CDR3 DNA sequence: TGCGCCAGCAGCCAAGGACCGACGGAGAGCTCCTACGAGCAGTACTTC.

This chain uses TRBV18 with TRBJ2-7, with TRBD1 identical over 7 bases. CDR1 and CDR2 (germline): KGHSH, LQKENI. The CDR3 length is 13 residues. Germline trimming cut 3 bases from V and 11 bases from J; bases unmatched to any gene: 10. The CDR3 nucleotides read TGTGCCAGCTCACCGGATTCAACAGGGGAAGAGTACTTC. Amino acids: CASSPDSTGEEYF.

The J gene is TRBJ2-7, the V gene TRBV11-2; tentatively, D is TRBD2 (5 bases). Germline loops: CDR1 SGHAT, CDR2 FQNNGV. The V and J ends lost 5 bases and 3 bases respectively, with 20 bases between them. The CDR3 loop spans 16 amino acids. CDR3 region: CASSTPRRQKSYEQYF. CDR3 bases: TGTGCCAGCAGCACGCCCAGGAGGCAGAAGAGCTACGAGCAGTACTTC.

This clone was found once. This chain connects TRBV10-1 to TRBJ2-7; tentative D call: TRBD1 (5 bases). The CDR3 loop spans 11 amino acids. CDR1 is WNHNN and CDR2 is SYGVQD in the germline V gene (reference sequence). Written as DNA, the CDR3 is TGCGACAGGAGTGACGGCTACGAGCAGTACTTC. Translation gives CDRSDGYEQYF.

This chain uses TRBV9 with TRBJ2-5; D is uncertain. CDR1 and CDR2 (germline): SGDLS, YYNGEE. The CDR3 has 15 residues. The germline V and J ends were trimmed by 0 bases and 1 base, with 10 bases remaining between them. CDR3 coding DNA: TGTGCCAGCAGCGTAGCAGGTGGATCCCAAGAGACCCAGTACTTC. It is translated as CASSVAGGSQETQYF.

The chain links TRBV6-5 to TRBJ2-2; 9 nucleotides agree with TRBD1. Looked up from germline, CDR1 is MNHEY and CDR2 is SVGAGI. V dropped 6 bases and J dropped 9; count of bases not matched to a gene: 11. The CDR3 has 15 amino acids. The CDR3 reads CASSPTGQGPRELFF. The DNA of the CDR3 is TGTGCCAGCAGCCCCACGGGACAGGGTCCCCGGGAGCTGTTTTTT.

The V call is TRBV7-9, the J call TRBJ1-6; the match to TRBD1 covers 7 bases. V shed 0 bases, J shed 7 bases, and the junction held 9 bases outside the gene matches. The germline V gene encodes CDR1 SEHNR and CDR2 FQNEAQ (reference sequence). CDR3 length: 17 amino acids. The CDR3 protein is CASSLALRDSTNSPLHF. The CDR3 region has the DNA TGTGCCAGCAGCTTAGCGCTGCGGGACAGTACCAATTCACCCCTCCACTTT.

This chain connects TRBV4-1 to TRBJ1-2; tentatively, D is TRBD1 (6 bases). CDR1 is MGHRA and CDR2 is YSYEKL in the germline V gene. This CDR3 is built from 16 residues. Trimming shortened V by 1 base and J by 6 bases, and 18 bases separated the two germline ends. The chain's CDR3 is CASSQGTRTAFDGYTF. CDR3 nucleotides: TGCGCCAGCAGCCAAGGGACCCGGACAGCCTTTGATGGCTACACCTTC.

This clone has only one observation. The V and J genes are TRBV19 and TRBJ2-1; D ambiguous. Germline-derived CDR1 and CDR2 are LNHDA and SQIVND (reference sequence). V dropped 3 bases and J dropped 6 bases, with 15 bases sitting between them. This CDR3 comprises 15 residues. CDR3 coding DNA: TGTGCCAGTAGTATTTACCTTAGTAACGGCAATGAGCAGTTCTTC. The encoded protein is CASSIYLSNGNEQFF.

The chain is built from TRBV2 and TRBJ1-1; 7 bases are a match to TRBD1. V lost 8 bases to trimming and J lost 4 bases; unmatched junction nucleotides: 7. Germline CDR1 and CDR2: SNHLY and FYNNEI. The CDR3 loop spans 13 amino acids. The CDR3 DNA reads as TGTGCCAGCTGGGCGCAGGGGGGCACTGAAGCTTTCTTT. Its translation: CASWAQGGTEAFF.

On this clone itself: One end of the junction varies from germline; a read error may be responsible. This chain joins TRBV25-1 and TRBJ2-2; the D is unclear. The germline V gene encodes CDR1 MGHDK and CDR2 SYGVNS. This CDR3 contains 16 residues. The CDR3 DNA is TGTGCCAGCAATGAAATTGGTGGGTCGAGACTGGGGGAGCTGTTTTTT. This codes for CASNEIGGSRLGELFF.

The sample holds a few counts of this clone. V is TRBV6-5 and J is TRBJ1-2; tentatively, D is TRBD1 (6 bases). Trimming cost V 6 bases and J 2 bases, with 10 bases left between them. CDR1 and CDR2 (germline): MNHEY, SVGAGI. The CDR3 contains 13 residues. The CDR3: CASSPGTNYGYTF. CDR3 nucleotide sequence: TGTGCCAGCAGCCCCGGGACAAACTATGGCTACACCTTC.

This rearrangement joins TRBV10-1 to TRBJ2-3, with 10 bases identical to TRBD2. J gave up 1 base and V 3 bases, and 13 bases lay outside the gene matches. The CDR3 covers 19 residues. Germline V gene data show CDR1 as WNHNN and CDR2 as SYGVQD (reference sequence). The CDR3 sequence is CASSEGRSGGARGTDTQYF. CDR3 in DNA: TGCGCCAGCAGTGAAGGGCGGAGCGGGGGGGCCCGGGGCACAGATACGCAGTATTTT.

The rearrangement links TRBV6-1 to TRBJ2-5; 10 nucleotides align to TRBD1. The CDR3 is made up of 16 amino acids. Germline V gene data show CDR1 as MNHNS and CDR2 as SASEGT. The ends lost 0 bases at V and 4 bases at J; junction bases unmatched: 5. The CDR3 reads CASSEARTGGLETQYF. As DNA, the CDR3 is TGTGCCAGCAGTGAAGCGAGGACAGGGGGACTAGAGACCCAGTACTTC.

The rearrangement joins TRBV10-3 to TRBJ1-4, with 7 bases that match TRBD1. This CDR3 comprises 16 residues. In germline, CDR1 is ENHRY, CDR2 SYGVKD. V lost 5 bases and J lost 0; bases outside the gene matches: 6. CDR3 residues: CAISSGQIATNEKLFF. The DNA of the CDR3 is TGTGCCATCAGTTCGGGACAGATAGCAACTAATGAAAAACTGTTTTTT.

The CDR3 nucleotides read TGTGCCAGCAGCGTAGCAGGGACAGATGGCTACACCTTC. Its translation is CASSVAGTDGYTF. The chain couples TRBV9 to TRBJ1-2, with 7 bases that match TRBD1. J lost 6 bases, V lost 0 bases, and 2 bases had no gene match. The CDR3 sequence is 13 residues long. Germline CDR1 SGDLS, CDR2 YYNGEE. Full variable domain (outside the CDR3, taken from reference TRBV9 and TRBJ1-2): DSGVTQTPKHLITATGQRVTLRCSPRSGDLSVYWYQQSLDQGLQFLIQYYNGEERAKGNILERFSAQQFPDLHSELNLSSLELGDSALYFCASSVAGTDGYTFGSGTRLTVV.

V is TRBV7-2 and J is TRBJ2-1, with D possibly being TRBD2 (7 bases). Trimming removed 4 bases from V and 10 bases from J, with 14 bases in between. There are 13 residues in the CDR3. Germline V gene sequence: CDR1 SGHTA, CDR2 FQGNSA. CDR3 DNA: TGTGCCAGCAGCTCCGCGCCGGGGGGCGAGCAGTTCTTC. Its protein product is CASSSAPGGEQFF.

This chain connects TRBV18 to TRBJ2-7; TRBD1 agrees at 8 bases. The CDR3 is 15 residues long. CDR1 is KGHSH, CDR2 LQKENI, per germline. V was pared by 2 bases and J by 3 bases, with 6 bases of the junction left unmatched. The CDR3 is CASSPSAGGGYEQYF. CDR3 sequence (DNA): TGTGCCAGCTCACCATCGGCAGGGGGCGGCTACGAGCAGTACTTC.

The chain couples TRBV9 to TRBJ2-2; 8 bases fit TRBD1. With V trimmed by 1 base and J by 2 bases, 4 bases remained unmatched. Germline V gene data show CDR1 as SGDLS and CDR2 as YYNGEE. This CDR3 is 16 amino acids long. The DNA for the CDR3 is TGTGCCAGCAGCGTATCAGGGGGCCCTAACACCGGGGAGCTGTTTTTT. This sequence encodes CASSVSGGPNTGELFF.

The chain has TRBV7-2 and TRBJ2-3, with 9 bases that match TRBD2. Germline V gene data show CDR1 as SGHTA and CDR2 as FQGNSA. The J segment lost 6 bases and the V segment lost 1 base, leaving 11 bases of the junction unmatched. The CDR3 runs 17 residues. In DNA form, the CDR3 reads TGTGCCAGCAGCTTAGTTTCCGGCGGGGGGGCCGGGGATACGCAGTATTTT. The encoded protein is CASSLVSGGGAGDTQYF.

This chain connects TRBV7-2 to TRBJ2-5, with D unresolved. CDR3 length: 15 residues. V was clipped by 1 base and J by 3 bases, with 12 bases between them. CDR1 and CDR2 from the germline V gene are SGHTA and FQGNSA. The DNA of the CDR3 is TGTGCCAGCAGCTTAGTGCGGATTCCGAAAGAGACCCAGTACTTC. Translating it yields CASSLVRIPKETQYF. The variable domain in full, with the rest retrieved from reference TRBV7-2 and TRBJ2-5, is GAGVSQSPSNKVTEKGKDVELRCDPISGHTALYWYRQSLGQGLEFLIYFQGNSAPDKSGLPSDRFSAERTGGSVSTLTIQRTQQEDSAVYLCASSLVRIPKETQYFGPGTRLLVL.

The chain has TRBV9 and TRBJ2-2; 11 bases are a match to TRBD1. The CDR3 is made up of 17 amino acids. Germline V CDR1 and CDR2: SGDLS, YYNGEE. Germline trimming cut 0 bases from V and 4 bases from J; bases unmatched to any gene: 5. Here the CDR3 reads CASSVGRTGGGTGELFF. CDR3 DNA sequence: TGTGCCAGCAGCGTAGGCAGGACAGGGGGCGGCACCGGGGAGCTGTTTTTT.